Below, 10 T cell receptor beta chains from the same sample are listed, as sequenced in a study of OX40 agonist ivuxolimab in advanced cancers. Produced via immunoSEQ multiplex PCR; TCRdb's table is partial and in-frame only. The sample yields about 59,000 clones, 65% to 90% seen once. Material: CD4+ or CD8+ T cells sorted from blood, obtained in a trial of the OX40 agonist ivuxolimab. The receptors stem from an adult with an advanced solid tumor such as melanoma, head and neck, liver or kidney cancer.

This chain joins TRBV29-1 and TRBJ2-1, with 9 positions matching TRBD1. Germline-derived CDR1 and CDR2 are SQVTM and ANQGSEA. The V segment lost 1 base and the J segment 3 bases; nucleotides outside the gene matches: 16. The CDR3 length is 19 residues. The CDR3 protein is CSVEGRRDRDRYGYNEQFF. CDR3 bases: TGCAGCGTTGAAGGTAGACGGGACAGGGATCGGTACGGCTACAATGAGCAGTTCTTC.

This chain joins TRBV19 and TRBJ2-2; D perhaps matches TRBD2 (5 bases). From germline, CDR1 is LNHDA and CDR2 SQIVND (reference sequence). The CDR3 totals 13 residues. Trimming took off 7 bases at V and 7 bases at J, with 13 bases between the two ends. This chain's CDR3 is CASKPGVVGELFF. The CDR3 nucleotides read TGTGCCAGTAAGCCCGGGGTGGTCGGGGAGCTGTTTTTT.

This clone appeared once. The chain carries TRBV9 and TRBJ2-3, with D possibly being TRBD2 (6 bases). There are 15 residues in the CDR3. Germline V gene sequence: CDR1 SGDLS, CDR2 YYNGEE. V lost 0 bases and J 2 bases, leaving 10 bases between the germline ends. CDR3 protein: CASSVGTTNTDTQYF. The CDR3 DNA sequence: TGTGCCAGCAGCGTAGGGACTACAAACACAGATACGCAGTATTTT.

The chain recombines TRBV12-5 with TRBJ2-1, with 9 bases that match TRBD2. Trimming cost V 1 base and J 4 bases; bases outside gene matches: 5. Germline V lookup: CDR1 LGHNT, CDR2 FRNRAP. The CDR3 contains 16 residues. The CDR3 loop reads CASGLGLAGDYNEQFF. In nucleotides, the CDR3 is TGTGCTAGTGGTTTGGGTTTAGCGGGAGATTACAATGAGCAGTTCTTC.

V is TRBV5-1 and J is TRBJ2-5; 8 positions match TRBD1. This CDR3 is 15 amino acids long. V trimming: 5 bases; J trimming: 2 bases; junction bases outside the gene matches: 8. Germline CDR1 is SGHRS and CDR2 is YFSETQ. The DNA for the CDR3 is TGCGCCAGCAGGCAGCAGGGACAGGCTCAAGAGACCCAGTACTTC. The encoded protein is CASRQQGQAQETQYF.

A few counts support this clone. The rearrangement links TRBV6-4 to TRBJ1-4; D perhaps matches TRBD1 (6 bases). This CDR3 is 19 amino acids long. V was clipped by 3 bases and J by 0 bases, with 20 bases between them. Germline loops: CDR1 MRHNA, CDR2 SNTAGT. The CDR3 spells CASSDGHREGLTTNEKLFF. CDR3 bases: TGTGCCAGCAGTGATGGCCACAGGGAGGGTTTAACAACTAATGAAAAACTGTTTTTT.

The chain carries TRBV7-8 and TRBJ1-3, with a possible D match to TRBD1 (6 bases). Looked up from germline, CDR1 is SGHVS and CDR2 is FQNEAQ. The V end was cut by 5 bases, the J end by 0 bases, with 17 bases between. The length of the CDR3 is 17 residues. This chain's CDR3 is CASSPRGTGHSGNTIYF. CDR3 in DNA: TGTGCCAGCAGCCCCCGAGGAACAGGGCACTCTGGAAACACCATATATTTT.

This clone appeared a few times. The chain couples TRBV7-2 to TRBJ1-1; no definite D call. The V end lost 4 bases, the J end lost 11 bases, and 20 bases lay between the germline ends. The germline V gene has CDR1 SGHTA and CDR2 FQGNSA. The CDR3 runs 14 residues. The CDR3 sequence: CASSSVDGGFEAFF. In nucleotides, the CDR3 is TGTGCCAGCAGCTCTGTCGATGGTGGTTTCGAGGCTTTCTTT.

This rearrangement joins TRBV5-6 to TRBJ2-2, with D unresolved. Trimming cost V 5 bases and J 4 bases, with 15 bases left between them. Germline values: CDR1 SGHDT, CDR2 YYEEEE. The CDR3 has 15 amino acids. CDR3 loop: CASRLLHGGTGELFF. For the CDR3, the DNA is TGTGCCAGCAGGCTTTTGCACGGTGGCACCGGGGAGCTGTTTTTT.

In its sample, this clone was seen once. The chain combines TRBV7-3 with TRBJ2-3; D perhaps matches TRBD2 (6 bases). CDR3 length: 16 residues. Trimming removed 2 bases at V and 0 bases at J, with 12 bases between. Germline lookup yields CDR1 SGHTA and CDR2 FQGTGA. The CDR3 here is CASSLGLAESTDTQYF. CDR3 coding DNA: TGTGCCAGCAGCTTAGGGTTAGCGGAGAGCACAGATACGCAGTATTTT.